The 26 T cell receptor beta chains reported below all come from one sample, sequenced in a study of blood T cells in healthy people across ages. Using a J-beta primer mix together with a sample-barcoded 5' primer, a second PCR was run for roughly 7 to 11 cycles. TCRdb itself ran the 5' RACE reads through MiXCR, one entry per CDR3 protein. The table records about 730,000 distinct CDR3 sequences, roughly 45% of them present only once. The specimen sequenced was blood. The receptors here all came from a woman aged 60-70 years in good health.

The chain employs TRBV28 and TRBJ2-5; TRBD2 matches at 7 bases. CDR3 length: 13 residues. Germline lookup yields CDR1 MDHEN and CDR2 SYDVKM. J was trimmed by 11 bases and V by 3 bases; bases with no gene match: 9. The CDR3, as DNA: TGTGCCAGCAGTTTGGGGGGGGTGAAGGAGCAGTACTTC. It is translated as CASSLGGVKEQYF.

As concerns this clonotype: The junction departs from germline at one end; a sequencing error may be responsible. J is TRBJ1-2 and V is TRBV29-1, with TRBD1 identical over 8 bases. Germline CDR1 reads SQVTM; CDR2 reads ANQGSEA. The CDR3 has 18 residues. The CDR3 region is CSVESSPGQGVYNCGYTF. The CDR3 bases are TGCAGCGTTGAATCCTCCCCTGGACAGGGAGTCTATAACTGTGGCTACACCTTC. Together with reference TRBV29-1 and TRBJ1-2, the CDR3 gives the full variable domain: SAVISQKPSRDICQRGTSLTIQCQVDSQVTMMFWYRQQPGQSLTLIATANQGSEATYESGFVIDKFPISRPNLTFSTLTVSNMSPEDSSIYLCSVESSPGQGVYNCGYTFGSGTRLTVV.

This chain links TRBV20-1 with TRBJ1-1, with TRBD1 matching over 10 bases. Germline loops: CDR1 DFQATT, CDR2 SNEGSKA (reference sequence). This CDR3 region has 16 residues. The J segment lost 4 bases and the V segment lost 0 bases, leaving 8 bases of the junction unmatched. DNA of the CDR3: TGCAGTGCTAGAGACCCGACAGGGGGCGTCGGCACTGAAGCTTTCTTT. The encoded protein is CSARDPTGGVGTEAFF.

The chain has TRBV4-2 and TRBJ2-7; 8 bases are a match to TRBD1. CDR1 is LGHNA, CDR2 YNFKEQ, per germline. V gave up 0 bases and J gave up 3 bases; unmatched junction bases: 4. CDR3 length: 15 residues. The CDR3 loop reads CASSQDNRGDYEQYF. CDR3 nucleotides: TGTGCCAGCAGCCAAGATAACAGGGGGGACTACGAGCAGTACTTC.

V is TRBV7-9 and J is TRBJ1-4; a weak D match, TRBD1 (5 bases). The CDR3 extends over 14 amino acids. CDR1 is SEHNR and CDR2 is FQNEAQ in the germline V gene (reference sequence). The V end was cut by 4 bases, the J end by 8 bases, with 14 bases between. CDR3 amino acids: CASSSDSPGEKLFF. The CDR3 region has the DNA TGTGCCAGCAGCTCAGACAGCCCAGGGGAAAAACTGTTTTTT.

This clonotype has at least ten counts. The chain carries TRBV3-1 and TRBJ2-7; a possible D gene is TRBD1 (6 bases). V lost 1 base, J lost 3 bases, and 13 bases lay in between. Germline lookup yields CDR1 LGHDT and CDR2 YNNKEL (reference sequence). The CDR3 contains 15 residues. The CDR3 protein is CASSQGQDSSYEQYF. CDR3 in DNA: TGTGCCAGCAGCCAAGGACAGGACTCAAGCTACGAGCAGTACTTC.

In this sample, this clonotype turned up a few times. The CDR3 nucleotides are TGTGCCAGCAGCCTTAGACACCATGACGAGCAGTACTTC. Protein sequence: CASSLRHHDEQYF. The V and J genes are TRBV6-6 and TRBJ2-5; D remains unclear. TRBJ2-7 matches the DNA end more closely, so the J call is doubtful. Germline CDR1 is MNHNY and CDR2 is SVGAGI (reference sequence). This CDR3 region has 13 residues.

The chain joins TRBV6-1 to TRBJ2-5; D is undetermined. The CDR3 contains 13 residues. Between the trimmed V and J ends, which lost 2 bases and 2 bases, there was a span of 6 bases. Germline loops: CDR1 MNHNS, CDR2 SASEGT. CDR3 sequence: CASSEQPQETQYF. DNA of the CDR3: TGTGCCAGCAGTGAACAGCCTCAAGAGACCCAGTACTTC.

This chain connects TRBV20-1 to TRBJ1-5; D remains unclear. The V and J ends lost 5 bases and 10 bases respectively, with 24 bases between them. The CDR3 spans 15 residues. Germline CDR1 and CDR2: DFQATT and SNEGSKA (reference sequence). In DNA form, the CDR3 reads TGCAGTGCTCCAATTGATGCACGGTGGGGTCACCCCCAGCATTTT. Translated: CSAPIDARWGHPQHF.

This chain links TRBV13 with TRBJ2-6; D is undetermined. Per the germline V gene, CDR1 is PRHDT and CDR2 is FYEKMQ (reference sequence). Trimming left V 0 bases short and J 0 bases short, with 15 bases between. This CDR3 spans 19 amino acids. CDR3: CASSLGGSPYPSGANVLTF. CDR3 DNA sequence: TGTGCCAGCAGCTTAGGCGGCAGCCCTTATCCCTCTGGGGCCAACGTCCTGACTTTC.

This clonotype was picked up a small number of times. The gene calls are TRBV5-4 and TRBJ2-1, with D perhaps matching TRBD2 (6 bases). The V end lost 0 bases, the J end lost 9 bases, and 16 bases lay between the germline ends. Germline V gene sequence: CDR1 SGHNT, CDR2 YYREEE (reference sequence). This CDR3 spans 15 amino acids. The CDR3 is CASSLESGGAGEQFF. For the CDR3, the DNA is TGTGCCAGCAGCTTGGAGTCTGGGGGAGCGGGTGAGCAGTTCTTC.

This chain links TRBV6-1 with TRBJ2-2, with 8 bases matching TRBD1. The CDR3 sequence is 15 residues long. CDR1 and CDR2 (germline): MNHNS, SASEGT. Trimming removed 2 bases from V and 4 bases from J; junction bases left unmatched: 3. The CDR3 sequence: CASSEQDRGTGELFF. DNA for the CDR3: TGTGCCAGCAGTGAACAAGACAGGGGCACCGGGGAGCTGTTTTTT.

This chain connects TRBV2 to TRBJ1-4; 8 bases agree with TRBD1. CDR3 length: 13 amino acids. Germline V lookup: CDR1 SNHLY, CDR2 FYNNEI. The V and J ends lost 7 bases and 8 bases, in that order; junction bases with no gene match: 6. The CDR3 loop reads CASTGQGVEKLFF. In nucleotides, the CDR3 is TGTGCCAGCACCGGACAGGGAGTAGAAAAACTGTTTTTT.

At least ten counts were recorded for this clonotype. The CDR3 region is CASSLRTEETQYF. The CDR3 DNA follows: TGTGCCAGCAGCTTACGGACAGAAGAGACCCAGTACTTC. The V call is TRBV7-2, the J call TRBJ2-5, with a possible D match to TRBD1 (6 bases). The CDR3 extends over 13 amino acids. Germline V gene sequence: CDR1 SGHTA, CDR2 FQGNSA. Trimming left V 2 bases short and J 3 bases short, with 7 bases between.

Comment on this clonotype: A read error may account for a junction end that differs from germline. The chain employs TRBV29-1 and TRBJ1-2; tentative D call: TRBD1 (6 bases). Per the germline V gene, CDR1 is SQVTM and CDR2 is ANQGSEA. The CDR3 contains 13 residues. The CDR3 DNA follows: TGCAGCGTGGAAGGGGGTTACTCCTATGGCTACACCTTC. Protein product: CSVEGGYSYGYTF.

This clonotype appeared many times. CDR3 coding DNA: TGTGCCAGCAGCCTATCATATAATTCACCCCTCCACTTT. Protein sequence: CASSLSYNSPLHF. The chain couples TRBV11-2 to TRBJ1-6, with D unclear. Germline CDR1 SGHAT, CDR2 FQNNGV. The ends were cut back, 5 bases at V and 4 bases at J, with 6 bases in the middle. CDR3 length: 13 amino acids.

Details on this clonotype: At one end the junction does not follow the germline gene, possibly because of a read error. The chain is built from TRBV5-1 and TRBJ2-6; 8 positions agree with TRBD2. Looked up from germline, CDR1 is SGHRS and CDR2 is YFSETQ. The CDR3 loop spans 16 amino acids. The CDR3 DNA sequence: TGCGCCAGCAGTACTAGCGGACCCTCTGGGGCCAACGTCCCGACTTTC. This sequence encodes CASSTSGPSGANVPTF.

This clonotype was detected a few times. The chain is built from TRBV5-1 and TRBJ2-2; D is unclear. CDR1 SGHRS and CDR2 YFSETQ come from the germline V gene. The ends were cut back, 2 bases at V and 1 base at J, with 6 bases in the middle. The CDR3 extends over 14 amino acids. The CDR3 reads CASSFHKNTGELFF. The CDR3 coding sequence is TGCGCCAGCAGCTTCCACAAGAACACCGGGGAGCTGTTTTTT.

The V call is TRBV12-3 or TRBV12-4, the J call TRBJ1-3; no reliable D call. The CDR3 extends over 11 amino acids. The V gene lost 5 bases and the J gene lost 8 bases, with 7 bases spanning the gap. The CDR3 spells CASSSGDTIYF. The CDR3 DNA reads as TGTGCCAGCAGTAGCGGGGACACCATATATTTT.

The V call is TRBV20-1, the J call TRBJ2-5; no firm D call. Germline CDR1 and CDR2: DFQATT and SNEGSKA (reference sequence). The CDR3 runs to 13 residues. V was trimmed by 4 bases and J by 5 bases, leaving 14 bases between them. CDR3: CSAKSRARETQYF. CDR3 in DNA: TGCAGTGCTAAGTCTAGGGCTAGGGAGACCCAGTACTTC.

The chain is built from TRBV15 and TRBJ2-3, with D unclear. The CDR3 covers 16 residues. In germline, CDR1 is LNHNV, CDR2 YYDKDF (reference sequence). V was shortened by 0 bases and J by 0 bases, with 10 bases between the two germline ends. The CDR3 nucleotides are TGTGCCACCAGCAGAGATCGGGCCGGTAGCACAGATACGCAGTATTTT. Its translation: CATSRDRAGSTDTQYF.

The chain employs TRBV7-3 and TRBJ2-1; maybe TRBD1 (6 bases). CDR1 and CDR2 from the germline V gene are SGHTA and FQGTGA. Trimming cost V 5 bases and J 5 bases, with 10 bases left between them. The CDR3 spans 13 residues. This CDR3 reads CASSVRQDNEQFF. The CDR3 nucleotides read TGTGCCAGCAGCGTAAGACAGGACAATGAGCAGTTCTTC.

This clonotype appeared a few times. The genes are TRBV5-1 and TRBJ2-7; D possibly uses TRBD1 or TRBD2 (5 bases each). The CDR3 is 15 residues long. From germline, CDR1 is SGHRS and CDR2 YFSETQ. V was shortened by 4 bases and J by 1 base, with 15 bases between the two germline ends. CDR3: CASSLGAAPSYEQYF. CDR3 sequence (DNA): TGCGCCAGCAGCCTCGGGGCCGCCCCTTCCTACGAGCAGTACTTC.

A few counts support this clonotype. The chain joins TRBV7-2 to TRBJ2-7, with D possibly matching TRBD2 (6 bases). Trimming removed 1 base at V and 3 bases at J, with 13 bases between. The length of the CDR3 is 15 residues. Germline assignment: CDR1 SGHTA and CDR2 FQGNSA. The CDR3 sequence: CASSLVWDFSYEQYF. CDR3 DNA: TGTGCCAGCAGCTTAGTCTGGGACTTCAGCTACGAGCAGTACTTC.

This chain uses TRBV9 with TRBJ2-1; 7 bases are a match to TRBD2. CDR3 length: 17 residues. Losses at the gene ends were 0 bases for V and 0 bases for J; bases not matched to a gene: 6. The V gene's germline CDR1 is SGDLS and CDR2 YYNGEE. The CDR3 coding sequence is TGTGCCAGCAGCGTAGACGACGGGGGGAGCTCCTACAATGAGCAGTTCTTC. Its protein product is CASSVDDGGSSYNEQFF.

The chain combines TRBV6-2 or TRBV6-3 with TRBJ2-4, with D hard to call. Trimming took off 0 bases at V and 3 bases at J, with 12 bases between the two ends. Looked up from germline, CDR1 is MNHEY and CDR2 is SVGEGT. The CDR3 length is 16 residues. The CDR3 DNA is TGTGCCAGCAGTTACTCGGTCAGGCGGAACAAAAACATTCAGTACTTC. It codes for CASSYSVRRNKNIQYF.